Included here is one T cell receptor beta chain sequence, with context. This CDR3 comprises 13 residues. The germline V gene encodes CDR1 SGHRS and CDR2 YFSETQ. Between the trimmed V and J ends, which lost 0 bases and 3 bases, there was a span of 5 bases. Assay: immunoSEQ multiplex PCR; the TCRdb copy retains only in-frame clones and omits some. Among tens of thousands of clones, more than 85% were seen once, and the ten largest hold around 22%. The sample belongs to a study of control samples from healthy donors and cancer patients. The source is a woman in her fifties or sixties with head and neck cancer. The chain uses TRBV5-1 and TRBJ2-3, with D unresolved. The sequenced material came from PBMCs. The CDR3 spells CASSLGRTDTQYF. As DNA, the CDR3 is TGCGCCAGCAGCTTGGGACGTACAGATACGCAGTATTTT.